The rows below give T cell receptor beta chains drawn from one sample of a study of monozygotic twins with inflammatory bowel disease. TCRdb re-called the 5' RACE reads; one entry per CDR3 protein, DNA not given. In all, the sample yields 330,000 or so distinct CDR3 sequences. Sequenced sample: blood. The receptors were sampled from a human donor with ulcerative colitis or Crohn's disease, or a healthy co-twin of an affected twin (not recorded which). Each CDR3 is given with its conserved first and last residue. The order of the fields is J gene, V gene, CDR3 protein.

TRBJ1-1	TRBV10-3	CAISGQRRGNTEAFF
TRBJ1-2	TRBV7-9	CASSPQTGSGSNGYTF
TRBJ2-2	TRBV20-1	CSAGRGRVLGSGELFF
TRBJ2-5	TRBV6-5	CASSYLAGPAETQYF
TRBJ1-5	TRBV28	CASSRGGVTQPQHF
TRBJ1-3	TRBV4-3	CASSNREGGNTIYF
TRBJ2-3	TRBV7-2	CASSSPLGTGSTDTQYF
TRBJ1-2	TRBV6-1	CASRTRGQGSGGYTF
TRBJ2-3	TRBV28	CASSFNGPYTDTQYF
TRBJ2-7	TRBV10-3	CAISVSGGTELGYEQYF
TRBJ2-1	TRBV28	CASSTPGQGENEQFF
TRBJ1-2	TRBV14	CASSEGVQGGYTF
TRBJ2-7	TRBV20-1	CSARDGGTSLLF
TRBJ2-3	TRBV20-1	CSARGAIGADTQYF
TRBJ2-2	TRBV20-1	CSARSRRREKPGGELFF
TRBJ2-5	TRBV28	CASSIITETQYF
TRBJ2-3	TRBV24-1	CATSDFRRGEDTQYF
TRBJ1-2	TRBV6-2/TRBV6-3	CASSSRSYGYTF
TRBJ2-5	TRBV29-1	CSVETRGFATQYF
TRBJ2-4	TRBV20-1	CSAGDRVAKNIQYF
TRBJ1-5	TRBV27	CASSLTAPGRNQPQHF
TRBJ2-7	TRBV18	CASSPGTAVWEQYF
TRBJ1-4	TRBV7-2	CASSLSGTTNEKLFF
TRBJ2-7	TRBV7-2	CASSLDPPAGSYEQYF
TRBJ1-5	TRBV20-1	CSARDFQDQPQHF
TRBJ2-1	TRBV27	CASRLSGVYNEQFF
TRBJ2-1	TRBV5-1	CASSFPQLAQTLTSYNEQFF
TRBJ2-1	TRBV11-3	CASSPTGVVQFF
TRBJ2-1	TRBV29-1	CSVGESTYNEQFF
TRBJ1-3	TRBV12-3/TRBV12-4	CASSPRQGLVSGNTIYF
TRBJ1-5	TRBV10-3	CAISEYEGGQPQHF
TRBJ2-3	TRBV28	CASSPRGTSTDTQYF
TRBJ2-7	TRBV28	CASSLPVRDEQYF
TRBJ1-3	TRBV29-1	CSVATGDRSPGNTIYF
TRBJ2-5	TRBV3-1	CASSQDTEWRQETQYF
TRBJ2-2	TRBV7-2	CATTPGSATGELFF
TRBJ1-4	TRBV5-1	CASSLSPDRPEKLFF
TRBJ1-5	TRBV4-1	CASSQVGTGSNQPQHF
TRBJ2-5	TRBV28	CASSSPGGGSQETQYF
TRBJ2-7	TRBV5-1	CASSLGLAGASYEQYF